This T cell receptor (beta chain) was recovered during a study of CD8 T cells in Susac syndrome. Random hexamers were used to reverse transcribe the RNA input (roughly 0.5 to 1 ug). TCRdb passed the immunoSEQ multiplex PCR reads through MiXCR, listing each CDR3 protein once. The table includes 150,000 or so distinct CDR3 sequences, about 95% detected once. This clonotype was obtained from a human donor with Susac syndrome. The sample comprised CD4+ T cells from PBMCs.

CDR3 DNA sequence: TGTGCCACCTCATCCTCCCCGGGGGAAGCTTTCTTT. It is translated as CATSSSPGEAFF. V is TRBV12-3 or TRBV12-4 and J is TRBJ1-1; D unclear. The CDR3 is made up of 12 amino acids. The V and J ends lost 10 bases and 8 bases respectively, with 17 bases between them.